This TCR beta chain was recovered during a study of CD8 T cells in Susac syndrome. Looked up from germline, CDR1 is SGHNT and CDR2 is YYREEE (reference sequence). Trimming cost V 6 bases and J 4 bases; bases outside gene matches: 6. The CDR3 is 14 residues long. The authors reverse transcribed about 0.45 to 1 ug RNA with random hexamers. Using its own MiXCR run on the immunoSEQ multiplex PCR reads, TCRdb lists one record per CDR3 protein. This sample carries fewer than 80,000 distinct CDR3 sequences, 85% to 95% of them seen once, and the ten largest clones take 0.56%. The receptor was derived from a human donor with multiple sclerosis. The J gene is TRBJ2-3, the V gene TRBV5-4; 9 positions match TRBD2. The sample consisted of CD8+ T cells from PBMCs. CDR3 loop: CASTSAGGADTQYF. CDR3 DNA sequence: TGTGCCAGCACCAGCGCGGGAGGGGCAGATACGCAGTATTTT.